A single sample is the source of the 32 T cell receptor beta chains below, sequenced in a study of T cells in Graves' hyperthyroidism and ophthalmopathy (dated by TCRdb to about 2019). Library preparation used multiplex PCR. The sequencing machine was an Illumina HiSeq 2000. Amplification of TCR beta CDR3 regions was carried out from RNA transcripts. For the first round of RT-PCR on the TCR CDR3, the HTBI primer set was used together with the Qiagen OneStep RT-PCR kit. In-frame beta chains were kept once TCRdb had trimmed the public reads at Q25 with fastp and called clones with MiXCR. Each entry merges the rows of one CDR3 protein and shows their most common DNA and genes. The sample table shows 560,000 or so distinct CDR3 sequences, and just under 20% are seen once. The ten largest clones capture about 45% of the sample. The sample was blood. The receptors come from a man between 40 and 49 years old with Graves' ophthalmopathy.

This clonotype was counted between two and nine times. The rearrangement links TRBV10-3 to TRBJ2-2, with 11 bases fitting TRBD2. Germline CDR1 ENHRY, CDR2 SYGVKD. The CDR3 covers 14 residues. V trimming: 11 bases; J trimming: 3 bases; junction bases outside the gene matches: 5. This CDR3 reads CASHSGRDTGELFF. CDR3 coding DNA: TGTGCCTCCCATAGCGGGAGGGACACCGGGGAGCTGTTTTTT.

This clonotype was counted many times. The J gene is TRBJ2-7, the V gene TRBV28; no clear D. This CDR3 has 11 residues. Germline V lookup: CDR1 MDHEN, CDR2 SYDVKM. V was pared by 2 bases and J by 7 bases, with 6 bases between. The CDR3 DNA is TGTGCCAGCAGTTTACGTAAGGAGCAGTACTTC. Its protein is CASSLRKEQYF. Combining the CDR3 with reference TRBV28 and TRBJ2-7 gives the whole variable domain DVKVTQSSRYLVKRTGEKVFLECVQDMDHENMFWYRQDPGLGLRLIYFSYDVKMKEKGDIPEGYSVSREKKERFSLILESASTNQTSMYLCASSLRKEQYFGPGTRLTVT.

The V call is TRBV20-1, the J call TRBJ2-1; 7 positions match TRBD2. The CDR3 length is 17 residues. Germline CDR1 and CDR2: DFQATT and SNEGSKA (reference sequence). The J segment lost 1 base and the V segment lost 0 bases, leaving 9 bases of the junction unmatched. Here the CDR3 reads CSARDGLRENSYNEQFF. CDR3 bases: TGCAGTGCTAGAGATGGATTGCGGGAGAATTCCTACAATGAGCAGTTCTTC.

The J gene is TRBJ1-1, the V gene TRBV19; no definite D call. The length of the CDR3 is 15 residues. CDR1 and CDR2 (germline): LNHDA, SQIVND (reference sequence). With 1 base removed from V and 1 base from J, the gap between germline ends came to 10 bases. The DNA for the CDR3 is TGTGCCAGTAGTATAGGGGCGGTCGGGAACACTGAAGCTTTCTTT. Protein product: CASSIGAVGNTEAFF.

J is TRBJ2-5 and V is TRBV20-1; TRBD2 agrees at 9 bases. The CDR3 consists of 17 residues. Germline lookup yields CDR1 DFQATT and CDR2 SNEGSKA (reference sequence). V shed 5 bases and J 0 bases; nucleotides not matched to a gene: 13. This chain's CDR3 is CSAGLAKGQMYQETQYF. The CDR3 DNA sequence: TGCAGTGCTGGACTAGCGAAGGGTCAAATGTACCAAGAGACCCAGTACTTC.

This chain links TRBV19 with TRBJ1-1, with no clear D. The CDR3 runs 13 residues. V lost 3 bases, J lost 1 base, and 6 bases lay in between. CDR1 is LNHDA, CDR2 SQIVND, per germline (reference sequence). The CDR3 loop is CASSMISNTEAFF. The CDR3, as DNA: TGTGCCAGTAGTATGATTTCGAACACTGAAGCTTTCTTT.

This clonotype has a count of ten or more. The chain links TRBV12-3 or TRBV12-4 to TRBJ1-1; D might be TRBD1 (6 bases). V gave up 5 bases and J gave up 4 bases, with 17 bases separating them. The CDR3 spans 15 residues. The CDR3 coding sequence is TGTGCCAGCAGTGCCCACGACAGGATGAGCACTGAAGCTTTCTTT. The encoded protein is CASSAHDRMSTEAFF.

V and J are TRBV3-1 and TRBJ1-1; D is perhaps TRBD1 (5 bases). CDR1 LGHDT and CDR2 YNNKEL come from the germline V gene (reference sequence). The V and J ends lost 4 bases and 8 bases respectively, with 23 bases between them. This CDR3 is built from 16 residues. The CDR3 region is CASSPGTARASWEAFF. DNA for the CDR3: TGTGCCAGCAGCCCAGGCACGGCCAGGGCCAGTTGGGAAGCTTTCTTT.

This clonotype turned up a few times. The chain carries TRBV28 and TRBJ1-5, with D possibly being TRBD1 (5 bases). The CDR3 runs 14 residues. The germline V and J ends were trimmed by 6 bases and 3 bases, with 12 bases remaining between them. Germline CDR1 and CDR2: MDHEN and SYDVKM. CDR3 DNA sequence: TGTGCCAGCAGCTCACAGGAGAACAATCAGCCCCAGCATTTT. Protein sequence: CASSSQENNQPQHF. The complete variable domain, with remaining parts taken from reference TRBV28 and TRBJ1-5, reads DVKVTQSSRYLVKRTGEKVFLECVQDMDHENMFWYRQDPGLGLRLIYFSYDVKMKEKGDIPEGYSVSREKKERFSLILESASTNQTSMYLCASSSQENNQPQHFGDGTRLSIL.

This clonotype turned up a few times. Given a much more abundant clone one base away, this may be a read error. In DNA form, the CDR3 reads TGTGCCAGCAGCTTAGCGGGACAGGGGCCCTACAATGAGCAGTTCTTC. It yields the protein CASSLAGQGPYNEQFF. The chain joins TRBV7-9 to TRBJ2-1, with TRBD1 matching 10 bases. Germline V gene lookup returns CDR1 SEHNR and CDR2 FQNEAQ (reference sequence). This CDR3 comprises 16 residues. V gave up 0 bases and J gave up 2 bases; unmatched junction bases: 1.

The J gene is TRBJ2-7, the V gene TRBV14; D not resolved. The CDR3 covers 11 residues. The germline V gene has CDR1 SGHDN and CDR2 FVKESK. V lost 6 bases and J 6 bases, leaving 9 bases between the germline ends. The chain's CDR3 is CASSNFIEQYF. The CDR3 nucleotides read TGTGCCAGCAGTAACTTCATCGAGCAGTACTTC.

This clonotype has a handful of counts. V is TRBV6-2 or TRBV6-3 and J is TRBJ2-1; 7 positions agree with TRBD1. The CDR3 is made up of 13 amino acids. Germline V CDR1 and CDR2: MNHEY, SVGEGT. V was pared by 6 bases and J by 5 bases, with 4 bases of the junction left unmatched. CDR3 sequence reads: CASRNTGDNEQFF. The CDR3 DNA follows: TGTGCCAGCAGAAACACAGGGGACAATGAGCAGTTCTTC.

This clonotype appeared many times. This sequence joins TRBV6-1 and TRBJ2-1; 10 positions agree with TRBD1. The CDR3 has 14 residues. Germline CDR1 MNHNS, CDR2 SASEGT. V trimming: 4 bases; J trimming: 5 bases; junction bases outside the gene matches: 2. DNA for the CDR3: TGTGCCAGCAGTGGGGACAGGGGCCACAATGAGCAGTTCTTC. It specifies CASSGDRGHNEQFF.

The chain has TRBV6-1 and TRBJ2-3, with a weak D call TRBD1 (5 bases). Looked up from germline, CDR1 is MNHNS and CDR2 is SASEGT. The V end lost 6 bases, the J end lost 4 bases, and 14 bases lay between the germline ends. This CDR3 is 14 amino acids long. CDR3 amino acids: CASSLKGYPDTQYF. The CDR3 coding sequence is TGTGCCAGCAGCCTCAAGGGGTATCCAGATACGCAGTATTTT.

The CDR3 DNA reads as TGTGCCAGCAGAAGAAGACAGGGCGGTTCACCCCTCCACTTT. Translation gives CASRRRQGGSPLHF. The genes are TRBV7-2 and TRBJ1-6, with TRBD1 identical over 7 bases. V was pared by 6 bases and J by 9 bases, with 8 bases of the junction left unmatched. CDR1 is SGHTA, CDR2 FQGNSA, per germline. The CDR3 extends over 14 amino acids.

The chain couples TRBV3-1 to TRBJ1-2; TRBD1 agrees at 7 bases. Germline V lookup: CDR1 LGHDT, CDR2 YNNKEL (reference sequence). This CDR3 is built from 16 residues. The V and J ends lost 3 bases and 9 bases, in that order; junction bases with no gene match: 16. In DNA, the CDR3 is TGTGCCAGCAGCCAGTACCCCGGGACAGACCTATGGAGCTACACCTTC. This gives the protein CASSQYPGTDLWSYTF.

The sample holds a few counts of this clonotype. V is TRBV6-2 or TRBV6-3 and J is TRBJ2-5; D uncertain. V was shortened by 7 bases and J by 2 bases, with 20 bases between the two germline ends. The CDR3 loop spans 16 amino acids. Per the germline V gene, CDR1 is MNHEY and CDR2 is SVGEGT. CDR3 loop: CASILRLSLPQETQYF. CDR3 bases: TGTGCCAGCATCCTCCGACTTTCACTTCCACAAGAGACCCAGTACTTC.

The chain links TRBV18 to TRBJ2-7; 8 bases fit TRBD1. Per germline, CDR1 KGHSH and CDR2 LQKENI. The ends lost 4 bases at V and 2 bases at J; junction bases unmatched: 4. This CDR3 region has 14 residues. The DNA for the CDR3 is TGTGCCAGCTCACGGGACAGGACAACCTACGAGCAGTACTTC. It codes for CASSRDRTTYEQYF.

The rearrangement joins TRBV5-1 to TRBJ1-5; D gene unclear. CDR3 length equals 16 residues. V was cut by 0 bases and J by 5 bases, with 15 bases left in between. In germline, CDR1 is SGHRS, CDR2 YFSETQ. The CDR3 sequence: CASSLAELPQDQPQHF. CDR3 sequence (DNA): TGCGCCAGCAGCTTGGCCGAGCTCCCTCAAGATCAGCCCCAGCATTTT.

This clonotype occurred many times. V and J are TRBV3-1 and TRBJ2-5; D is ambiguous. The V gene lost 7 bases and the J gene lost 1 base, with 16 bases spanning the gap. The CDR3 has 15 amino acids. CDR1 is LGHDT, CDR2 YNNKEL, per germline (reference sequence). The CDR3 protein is CASTETYGPQETQYF. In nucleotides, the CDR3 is TGTGCCAGCACCGAGACTTACGGACCCCAAGAGACCCAGTACTTC.

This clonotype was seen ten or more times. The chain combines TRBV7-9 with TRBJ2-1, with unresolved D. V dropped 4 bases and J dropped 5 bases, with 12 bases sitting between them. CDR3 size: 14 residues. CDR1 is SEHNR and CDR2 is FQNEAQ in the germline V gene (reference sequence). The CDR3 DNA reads TGTGCCAGCAGCTCAGGCAGAGGCGACAATGAGCAGTTCTTC. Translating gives CASSSGRGDNEQFF.

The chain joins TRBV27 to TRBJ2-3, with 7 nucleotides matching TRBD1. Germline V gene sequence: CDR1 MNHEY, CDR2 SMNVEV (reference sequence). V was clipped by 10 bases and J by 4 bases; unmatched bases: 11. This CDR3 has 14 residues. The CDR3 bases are TGTGCCACTTCAAGGGGGCAGAGGGCAGATACGCAGTATTTT. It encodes CATSRGQRADTQYF.

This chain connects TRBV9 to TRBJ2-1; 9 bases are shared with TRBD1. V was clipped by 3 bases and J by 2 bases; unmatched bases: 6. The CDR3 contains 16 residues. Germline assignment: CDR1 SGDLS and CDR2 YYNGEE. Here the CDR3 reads CASSARDRVTYNEQFF. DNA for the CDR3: TGTGCCAGCAGCGCCAGGGACAGGGTCACCTACAATGAGCAGTTCTTC.

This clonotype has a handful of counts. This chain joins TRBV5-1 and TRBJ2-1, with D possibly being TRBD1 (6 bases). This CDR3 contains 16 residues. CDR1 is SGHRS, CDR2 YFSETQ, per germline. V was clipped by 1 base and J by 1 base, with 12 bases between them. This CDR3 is CASSLTWGRSYNEQFF. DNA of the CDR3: TGCGCCAGCAGCTTGACGTGGGGGCGATCCTACAATGAGCAGTTCTTC.

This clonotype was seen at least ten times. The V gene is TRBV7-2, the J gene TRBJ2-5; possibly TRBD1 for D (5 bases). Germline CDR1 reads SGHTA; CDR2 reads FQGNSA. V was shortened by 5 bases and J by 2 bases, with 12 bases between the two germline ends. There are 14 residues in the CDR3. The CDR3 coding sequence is TGTGCCAGCAGCGCTGACAGATTTCAAGAGACCCAGTACTTC. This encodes CASSADRFQETQYF.

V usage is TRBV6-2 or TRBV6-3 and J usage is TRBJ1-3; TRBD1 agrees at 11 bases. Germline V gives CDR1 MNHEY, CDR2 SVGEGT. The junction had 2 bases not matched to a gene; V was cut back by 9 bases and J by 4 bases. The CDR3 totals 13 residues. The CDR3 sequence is CASRTGGGNTIYF. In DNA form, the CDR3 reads TGTGCCAGTCGGACAGGGGGCGGAAACACCATATATTTT.

The CDR3, as DNA: TGTGCCAGCAGTGAAGCGTCCACAGGAGTTAACTATGGCTACACCTTC. This codes for CASSEASTGVNYGYTF. The V gene is TRBV6-1, the J gene TRBJ1-2; possibly TRBD1 for D (5 bases). The CDR3 is 16 amino acids. Trimming cost V 0 bases and J 1 base, with 12 bases left between them. The germline V gene encodes CDR1 MNHNS and CDR2 SASEGT.

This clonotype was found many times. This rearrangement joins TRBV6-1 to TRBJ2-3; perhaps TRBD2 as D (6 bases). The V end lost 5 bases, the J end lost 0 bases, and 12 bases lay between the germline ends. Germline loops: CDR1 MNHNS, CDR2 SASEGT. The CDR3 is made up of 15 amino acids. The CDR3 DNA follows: TGTGCCAGCAGTTGGAGGGCTTCTAGCACAGATACGCAGTATTTT. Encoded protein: CASSWRASSTDTQYF.

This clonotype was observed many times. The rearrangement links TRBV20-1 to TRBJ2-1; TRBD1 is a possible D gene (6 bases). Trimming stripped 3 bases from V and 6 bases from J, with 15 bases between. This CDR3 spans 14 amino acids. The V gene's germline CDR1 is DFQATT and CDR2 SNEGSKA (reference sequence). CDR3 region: CSASPGARVNEQFF. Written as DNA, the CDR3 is TGCAGTGCTAGTCCAGGGGCGCGGGTCAATGAGCAGTTCTTC.

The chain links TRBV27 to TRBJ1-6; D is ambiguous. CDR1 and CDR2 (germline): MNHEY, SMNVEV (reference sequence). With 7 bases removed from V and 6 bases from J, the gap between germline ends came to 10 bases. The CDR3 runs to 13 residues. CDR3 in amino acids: CASTTAVNSPLHF. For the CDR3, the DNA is TGTGCCAGCACTACGGCCGTTAATTCACCCCTCCACTTT.

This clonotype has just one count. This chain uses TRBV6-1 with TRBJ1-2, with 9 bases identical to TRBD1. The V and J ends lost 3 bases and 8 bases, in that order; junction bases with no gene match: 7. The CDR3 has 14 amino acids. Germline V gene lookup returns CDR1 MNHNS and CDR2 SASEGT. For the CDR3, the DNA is TGTGCCAGCAGTGACCCACAGGGGGCTGGGGGCTACACCTTC. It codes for CASSDPQGAGGYTF.

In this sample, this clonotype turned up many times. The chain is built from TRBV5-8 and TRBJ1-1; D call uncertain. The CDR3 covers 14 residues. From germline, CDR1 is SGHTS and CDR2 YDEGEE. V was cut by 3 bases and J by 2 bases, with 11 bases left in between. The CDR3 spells CASSSANGNTEAFF. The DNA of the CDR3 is TGTGCCAGCAGCTCAGCGAACGGTAACACTGAAGCTTTCTTT.